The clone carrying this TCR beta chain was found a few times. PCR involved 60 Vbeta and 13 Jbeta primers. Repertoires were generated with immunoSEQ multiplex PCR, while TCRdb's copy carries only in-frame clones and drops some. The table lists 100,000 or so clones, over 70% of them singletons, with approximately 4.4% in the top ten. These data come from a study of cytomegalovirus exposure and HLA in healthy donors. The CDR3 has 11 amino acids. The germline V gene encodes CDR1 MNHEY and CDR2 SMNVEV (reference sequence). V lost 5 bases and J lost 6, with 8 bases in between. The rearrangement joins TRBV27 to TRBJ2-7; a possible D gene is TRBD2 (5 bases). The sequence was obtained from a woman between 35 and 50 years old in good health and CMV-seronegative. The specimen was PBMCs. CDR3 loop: CASSRAGEQYF. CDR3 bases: TGTGCCAGCAGTCGGGCGGGCGAGCAGTACTTC.